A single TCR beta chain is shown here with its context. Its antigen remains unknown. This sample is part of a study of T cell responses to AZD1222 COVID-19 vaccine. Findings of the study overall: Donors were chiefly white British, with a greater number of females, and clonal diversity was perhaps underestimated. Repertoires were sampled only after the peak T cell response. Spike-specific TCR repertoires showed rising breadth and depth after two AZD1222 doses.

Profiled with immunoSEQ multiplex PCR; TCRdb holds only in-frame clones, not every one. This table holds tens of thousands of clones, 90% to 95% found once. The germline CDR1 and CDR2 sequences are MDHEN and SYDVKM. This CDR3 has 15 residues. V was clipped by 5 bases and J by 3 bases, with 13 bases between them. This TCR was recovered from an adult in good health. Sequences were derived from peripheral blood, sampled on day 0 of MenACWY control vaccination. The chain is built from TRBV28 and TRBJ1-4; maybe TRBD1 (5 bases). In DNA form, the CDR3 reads TGTGCCAGCAGTCCTTCAAAAGGGGCTAATGAAAAACTGTTTTTT. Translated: CASSPSKGANEKLFF. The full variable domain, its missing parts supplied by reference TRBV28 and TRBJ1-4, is DVKVTQSSRYLVKRTGEKVFLECVQDMDHENMFWYRQDPGLGLRLIYFSYDVKMKEKGDIPEGYSVSREKKERFSLILESASTNQTSMYLCASSPSKGANEKLFFGSGTQLSVL.